This T cell receptor beta chain was sequenced for a study of blood T cell repertoires in COVID-19. Method: immunoSEQ multiplex PCR; TCRdb's copy keeps in-frame clones and lacks some. The sample records roughly 210,000 clones, roughly 87% being singletons. CDR1 is SGHTA and CDR2 is FQGTGA in the germline V gene. CDR3 size: 13 residues. The J segment lost 4 bases and the V segment lost 6 bases, leaving 5 bases of the junction unmatched. Source material: PBMCs or T cells enriched from blood (not recorded which). The chain is built from TRBV7-3 and TRBJ2-7, with 8 bases identical to TRBD1. The origin of this receptor is a man younger than 40 in a cohort exposed to, infected with or recovered from COVID-19 (not recorded which). The CDR3 sequence: CASSSDRGYEQYF. For the CDR3, the DNA is TGTGCCAGCAGTTCCGACAGGGGATACGAGCAGTACTTC.